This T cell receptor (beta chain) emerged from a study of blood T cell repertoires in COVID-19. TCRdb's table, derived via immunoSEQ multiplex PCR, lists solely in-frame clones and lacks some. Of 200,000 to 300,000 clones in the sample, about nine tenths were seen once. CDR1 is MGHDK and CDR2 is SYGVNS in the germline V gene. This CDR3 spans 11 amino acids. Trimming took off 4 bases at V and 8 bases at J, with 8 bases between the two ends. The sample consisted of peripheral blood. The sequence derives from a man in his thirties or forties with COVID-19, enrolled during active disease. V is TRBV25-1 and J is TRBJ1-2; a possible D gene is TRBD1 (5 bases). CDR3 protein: CASSVGVGYTF. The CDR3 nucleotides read TGTGCCAGCAGTGTAGGGGTAGGCTACACCTTC.